This TCR beta chain was identified in a study of cytomegalovirus exposure and HLA in healthy donors. Across the whole study: An earlier analysis identified 95 million to 120 million unique TCR beta sequences in approximately 190 million T cells. Study results and caveats: Upon later analysis, HLA-associated TCR beta chains proved more clonally expanded than other, equally common chains.

Germline loops: CDR1 LNHDA, CDR2 SQIVND (reference sequence). V was clipped by 5 bases and J by 8 bases; unmatched bases: 11. The CDR3 is 15 residues long. In the case of this clone: The antigen is not known.

Primers: 60 Vbeta forward and 13 Jbeta reverse. Assay used: immunoSEQ multiplex PCR; TCRdb lists only in-frame clones, some missing. This sample has 200,000 to 250,000 clones, with around 84% found just once. The sequence was obtained from a girl aged 2 to 9 in good health and CMV-seronegative. This sequence joins TRBV19 and TRBJ1-2; TRBD1 aligns across 10 bases. Sequenced sample: PBMCs. CDR3 DNA: TGTGCCAGTAGTGGCTTCGGGACAGGGGAGGGAGGCTACACCTTC. Its protein product is CASSGFGTGEGGYTF.